What follows describes a single T cell receptor beta chain. The sample is drawn from a study of monozygotic twins with inflammatory bowel disease. TCRdb processed the 5' RACE reads again and assigns one entry to each CDR3 protein, with no DNA. Listed are some 200,000 distinct CDR3 sequences; roughly 7.7% falls within the top ten. In germline, CDR1 is SGHRS, CDR2 YFSETQ. This CDR3 contains 19 residues. The receptor was isolated from a human donor with ulcerative colitis or Crohn's disease, or a healthy co-twin of an affected twin (not recorded which). Sequenced material: blood. The chain carries TRBV5-1 and TRBJ2-3; TCRdb outputs TRBD2, but without DNA this stays unchecked. The CDR3 sequence: CASFGRLGTSPTSTDTQYF.